The present T cell receptor (beta chain) was sequenced within a study of blood T cell repertoires in COVID-19. Study at large: Samples of COVID-19 (acute and convalescent) were obtained from the United States, Italy and Spain. PBMCs, B-cell-depleted T cells, or T cells provided the cDNA or gDNA that made up the material.

In the source study's methods: Estimates of nucleated cell counts were drawn from the amplification of reference gene primers. Data came from immunoSEQ multiplex PCR; TCRdb stores just in-frame clones and leaves some out. For V, J and clone size, that table is used; D and trimming come from the DNA. The repertoire has tens of thousands of clones, around 85% of them found once; the top ten carry around 45%. The CDR3 sequence is 15 residues long. From germline, CDR1 is SGHRS and CDR2 YFSETQ. The V segment lost 0 bases and the J segment 5 bases; nucleotides outside the gene matches: 4. The chain employs TRBV5-1 and TRBJ2-5; the match to TRBD2 covers 10 bases. The receptor's source is a man between 60 and 75 years old with active or convalescent COVID-19. The sample consisted of peripheral blood. CDR3 sequence reads: CASSLDSSGGETQYF. DNA of the CDR3: TGCGCCAGCAGCTTGGATTCTAGCGGGGGTGAGACCCAGTACTTC.